Sequencing of this T cell receptor beta chain was carried out in a study of response to subunit inactivated influenza vaccine. Study-wide points: Authors suggested seasonal influenza vaccinations each recruit few new T cells.

TCRdb passed the RT-PCR reads through MiXCR, listing each CDR3 protein once. The repertoire holds about 240,000 distinct CDR3 sequences, with roughly an eighth as singletons. This CDR3 comprises 16 residues. The V gene lost 1 base and the J gene lost 1 base, with 11 bases spanning the gap. CDR1 and CDR2 from the germline V gene are SGHKS and YYEKEE (reference sequence). This clonotype showed up just a few times. Its antigen is still unknown. This clonotype was obtained from a man aged 50-59 years who received an inactivated influenza vaccine. Here the sequenced sample was non-naive T cells sorted from PBMCs, taken approximately 15 days before vaccination. The rearrangement joins TRBV5-5 to TRBJ2-2; D gene uncertain. The CDR3 sequence: CASSLYGHLNTGELFF. CDR3 coding DNA: TGTGCCAGCAGCTTGTACGGCCATCTGAACACCGGGGAGCTGTTTTTT.